This TCR beta chain derives from a study of TET2 disruption in CD19-targeted CAR T cells (dated by TCRdb to the late 2010s). Regarding the complete study: The number of samples was determined by the original clinical trial design and by which samples were available, and no additional inclusion criteria were applied.

Germline trimming amounts to 5 bases on V and 5 bases on J, with 9 as the count of junction bases outside the gene matches. Including cysteine and phenylalanine, the CDR3 has 17 amino acids. The DNA shown is the part of the CDR3 that was read: 42 bases, in frame from base 1. From a lookup of the germline V gene, CDR1 and CDR2 are SGHTA and FQGTGA. On this clone: Its antigen remains undetermined. The read falls 3 residues short of the CDR3 end, and the missing part is taken from the germline J gene.

Deep sequencing of the TCR beta chain was done using the immunoSEQ assay. As for the original processing: Only productive TCR beta rearrangements went into calculating clonotype frequencies. TCRdb retrieved this table from immuneACCESS and kept in-frame rearrangements only. Not all clones are present; in checked studies, unresolved V genes account for under half, and no reason is known for the remainder. That table furnishes V, J and clone size, whereas the DNA furnished D and trimming. The table for this sample shows under 30,000 clones. Approximately 1.8% of the sample rests with the top ten. Results the study describes overall, beyond this receptor: Conclusions about the patient's CAR T cells rested on extensive analysis of a single subject.

Interpreted using the paper, the treatment or condition label stands for: autologous CTL019 cells: CD19 CAR with 4-1BB and CD3 zeta domains. TCR zeta and 4-1BB costimulatory signaling domains were incorporated into the CD19 CAR. T cells for CTL019 manufacturing were collected from peripheral blood by leukapheresis. The DNeasy Blood and Tissue Kit was used to extract genomic DNA from pre-infusion T cells, peripheral blood, or sorted post-infusion T cells. This TCR came from a man aged 65 to 79 with chronic lymphocytic leukemia. The sample here was CD8- CAR+ T cells sorted from cultured blood T cells, taken for CD19 CAR T cell therapy. Explained via the paper, the cell subset or site label denotes: CD8-negative CAR-positive T cells from the infusion product. Recombination connected TRBV7-3 to TRBJ2-1; 13 central bases correspond to TRBD2. Incomplete CDR3 DNA: TGTGCCAGCAGCCAACTAGCGGGGGGGAGGGCCCACAATGAG. This translates into CASSQLAGGRAHNE. The whole CDR3 protein reads CASSQLAGGRAHNEQFF. With all but the CDR3 taken from the reference TRBV7-3 and TRBJ2-1 genes, the full variable domain is: GAGVSQTPSNKVTEKGKYVELRCDPISGHTALYWYRQSLGQGPEFLIYFQGTGAADDSGLPNDRFFAVRPEGSVSTLKIQRTERGDSAVYLCASSQLAGGRAHNEQFFGPGTRLTVL.